Given below is one T cell receptor beta chain in context. Its antigen is not known. The data were produced by immunoSEQ multiplex PCR, yet TCRdb's version contains in-frame clones alone and is incomplete. Seen here are about 120,000 clones, 80% to 90% observed once, and the top ten hold under 8%. This entry is derived from a study of radiotherapy plus CTLA-4 blockade in lung cancer. Study background: Disease control reached approximately 30%, with objective responses in under 20%.

Study results and caveats: TCR clones of tumor origin grew in blood after radiotherapy plus ipilimumab. Early clone dynamics of blood T cells, plus interferon-beta, reportedly predicted response best.

Germline assignment: CDR1 SGHTA and CDR2 FQGNSA. CDR3 length: 14 amino acids. The V and J ends lost 5 bases and 2 bases respectively, with 13 bases between them. Receiving focal radiation plus CTLA-4 blockade with ipilimumab were patients who had chemo-refractory metastatic non-small-cell lung cancer. The V and J genes are TRBV7-2 and TRBJ2-7; D possibly corresponds to TRBD2 (5 bases). Sequencing was performed on peripheral blood, taken from a patient treated with radiotherapy plus ipilimumab. The clonotype was recovered from a human donor with non-small cell lung cancer that progressed on radiotherapy plus ipilimumab. CDR3 sequence: CASSPAGGPYEQYF. In DNA form, the CDR3 reads TGTGCCAGCAGCCCGGCCGGAGGACCCTACGAGCAGTACTTC.